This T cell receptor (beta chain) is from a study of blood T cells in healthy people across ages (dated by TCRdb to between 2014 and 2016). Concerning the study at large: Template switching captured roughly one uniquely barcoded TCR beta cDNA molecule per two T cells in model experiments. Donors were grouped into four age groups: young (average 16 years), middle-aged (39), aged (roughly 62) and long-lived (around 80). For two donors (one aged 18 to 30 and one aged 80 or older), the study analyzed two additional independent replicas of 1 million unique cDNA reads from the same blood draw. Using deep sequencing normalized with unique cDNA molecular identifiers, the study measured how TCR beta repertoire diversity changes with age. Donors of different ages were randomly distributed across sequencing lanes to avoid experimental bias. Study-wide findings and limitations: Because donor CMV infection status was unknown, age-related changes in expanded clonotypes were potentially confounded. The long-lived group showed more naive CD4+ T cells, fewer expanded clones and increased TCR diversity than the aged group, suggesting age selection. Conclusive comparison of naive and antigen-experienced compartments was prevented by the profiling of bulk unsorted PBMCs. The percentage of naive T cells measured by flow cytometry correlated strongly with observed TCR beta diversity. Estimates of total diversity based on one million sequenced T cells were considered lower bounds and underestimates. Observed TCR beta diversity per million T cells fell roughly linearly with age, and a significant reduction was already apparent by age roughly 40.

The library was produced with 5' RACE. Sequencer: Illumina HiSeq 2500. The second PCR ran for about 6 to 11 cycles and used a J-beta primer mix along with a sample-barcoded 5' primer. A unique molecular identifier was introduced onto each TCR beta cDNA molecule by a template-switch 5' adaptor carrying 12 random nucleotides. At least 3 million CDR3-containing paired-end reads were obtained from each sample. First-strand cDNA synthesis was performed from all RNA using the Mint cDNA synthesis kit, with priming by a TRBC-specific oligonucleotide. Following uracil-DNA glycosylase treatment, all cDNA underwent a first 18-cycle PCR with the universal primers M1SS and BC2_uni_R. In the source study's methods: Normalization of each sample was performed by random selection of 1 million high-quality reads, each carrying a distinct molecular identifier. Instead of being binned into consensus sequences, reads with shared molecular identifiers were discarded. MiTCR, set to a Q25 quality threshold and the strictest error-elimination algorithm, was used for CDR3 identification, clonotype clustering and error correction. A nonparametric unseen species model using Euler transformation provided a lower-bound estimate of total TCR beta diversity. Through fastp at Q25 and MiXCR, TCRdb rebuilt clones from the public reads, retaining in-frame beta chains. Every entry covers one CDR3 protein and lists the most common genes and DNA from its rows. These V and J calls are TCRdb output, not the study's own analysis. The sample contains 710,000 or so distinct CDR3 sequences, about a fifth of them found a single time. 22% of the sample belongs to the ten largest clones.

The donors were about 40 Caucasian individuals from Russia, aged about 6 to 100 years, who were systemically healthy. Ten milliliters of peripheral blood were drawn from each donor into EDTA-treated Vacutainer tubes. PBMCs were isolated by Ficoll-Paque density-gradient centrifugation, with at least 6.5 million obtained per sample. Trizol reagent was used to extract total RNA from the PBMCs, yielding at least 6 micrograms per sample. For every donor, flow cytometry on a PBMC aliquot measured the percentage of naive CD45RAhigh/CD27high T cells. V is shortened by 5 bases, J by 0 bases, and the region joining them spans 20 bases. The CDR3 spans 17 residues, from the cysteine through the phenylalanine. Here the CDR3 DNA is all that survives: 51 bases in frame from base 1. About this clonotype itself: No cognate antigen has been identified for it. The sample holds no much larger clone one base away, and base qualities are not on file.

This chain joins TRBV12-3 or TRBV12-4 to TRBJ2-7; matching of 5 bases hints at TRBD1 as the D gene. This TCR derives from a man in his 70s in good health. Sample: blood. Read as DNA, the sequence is TGTGCCAGCAGTATCTTCTTTAGGGGTTTAGGCTCCTACGAGCAGTACTTC. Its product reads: CASSIFFRGLGSYEQYF.